This T cell receptor beta chain is drawn from a study of human T cells and chemical hapten exposure. The study, taken as a whole, reports: Controls had significantly fewer large CDR3 similarity clusters than were formed by expanded TCRs.

This clonotype was counted a few times. Antigen specificity is unknown. The CDR3 has 15 residues. Germline V gives CDR1 SEHNR, CDR2 FQNEAQ (reference sequence). The germline V and J ends were trimmed by 1 base and 4 bases, with 11 bases remaining between them. Time point defined: pre-sensitization, week 0. Indicated treatment: therapeutic diphenylcyclopropenone sensitization with weekly scalp DPC. Via MiXCR, TCRdb re-called the RACE reads, giving one row per CDR3 protein. Of 80,000 to 100,000 distinct CDR3 sequences listed, 9.6% are singletons. Sequenced material: whole blood, taken in connection with sensitization to the hapten diphenylcyclopropenone (DPC). The TCR sequence derives from a woman aged 40 to 55 with alopecia areata. Some clones in this sample may be carry-over from other donors' samples. The V gene is TRBV7-9, the J gene TRBJ2-1, with D perhaps matching TRBD1 (6 bases). The CDR3: CASSLGAGEYNEQFF. The CDR3 DNA is TGTGCCAGCAGCTTAGGGGCAGGGGAGTACAATGAGCAGTTCTTC.